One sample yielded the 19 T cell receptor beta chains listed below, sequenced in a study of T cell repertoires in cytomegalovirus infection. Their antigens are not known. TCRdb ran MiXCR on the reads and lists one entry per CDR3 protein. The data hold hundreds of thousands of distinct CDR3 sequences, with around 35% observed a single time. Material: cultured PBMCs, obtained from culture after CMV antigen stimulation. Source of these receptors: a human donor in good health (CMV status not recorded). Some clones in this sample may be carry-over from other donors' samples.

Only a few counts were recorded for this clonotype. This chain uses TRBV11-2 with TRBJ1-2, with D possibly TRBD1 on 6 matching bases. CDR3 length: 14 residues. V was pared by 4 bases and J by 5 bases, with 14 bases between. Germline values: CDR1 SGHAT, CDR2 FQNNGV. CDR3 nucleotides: TGTGCCAGCAGCTCCCGGGACAACAGTTATGGCTACACCTTC. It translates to CASSSRDNSYGYTF.

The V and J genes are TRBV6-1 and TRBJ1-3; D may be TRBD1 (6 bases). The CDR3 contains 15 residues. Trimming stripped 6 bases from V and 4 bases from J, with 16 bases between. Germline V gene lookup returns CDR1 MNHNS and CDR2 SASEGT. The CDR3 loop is CASRRDTTRGNTIYF. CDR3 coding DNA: TGTGCCAGCAGAAGGGACACAACTAGAGGAAACACCATATATTTT.

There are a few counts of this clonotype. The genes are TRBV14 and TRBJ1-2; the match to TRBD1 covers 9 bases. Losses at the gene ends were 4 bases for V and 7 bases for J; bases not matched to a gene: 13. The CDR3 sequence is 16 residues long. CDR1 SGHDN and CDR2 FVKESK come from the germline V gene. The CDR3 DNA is TGTGCCAGCAGCCCGATCGGACAGGGGAATGTGGGTGGCTACACCTTC. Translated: CASSPIGQGNVGGYTF. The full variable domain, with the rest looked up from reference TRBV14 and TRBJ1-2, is EAGVTQFPSHSVIEKGQTVTLRCDPISGHDNLYWYRRVMGKEIKFLLHFVKESKQDESGMPNNRFLAERTGGTYSTLKVQPAELEDSGVYFCASSPIGQGNVGGYTFGSGTRLTVV.

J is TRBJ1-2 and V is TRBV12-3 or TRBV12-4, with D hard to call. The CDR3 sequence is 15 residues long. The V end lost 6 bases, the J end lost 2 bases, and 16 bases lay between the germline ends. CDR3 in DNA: TGTGCCAGCAGCATCGGGTTGGGGTCAAACTATGGCTACACCTTC. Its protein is CASSIGLGSNYGYTF.

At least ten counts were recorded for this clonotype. The DNA for the CDR3 is TGTGCCAGCAGCCTCGGACAGGACCGGTATGGCTACACCTTC. It codes for CASSLGQDRYGYTF. The V call is TRBV7-2, the J call TRBJ1-2; TRBD1 aligns across 7 bases. Germline V gives CDR1 SGHTA, CDR2 FQGNSA. CDR3 length: 14 residues. Trimming removed 5 bases from V and 5 bases from J; junction bases left unmatched: 8.

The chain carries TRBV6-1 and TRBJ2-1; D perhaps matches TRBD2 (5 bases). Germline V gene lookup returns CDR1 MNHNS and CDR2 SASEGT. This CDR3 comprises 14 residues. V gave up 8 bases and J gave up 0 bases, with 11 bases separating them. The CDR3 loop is CASGPEVSYNEQFF. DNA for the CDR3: TGTGCCAGCGGACCGGAGGTCTCCTACAATGAGCAGTTCTTC.

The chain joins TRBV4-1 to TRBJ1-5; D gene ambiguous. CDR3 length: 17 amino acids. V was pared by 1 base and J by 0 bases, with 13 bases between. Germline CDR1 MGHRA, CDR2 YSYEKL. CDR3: CASSQVFGPYSNQPQHF. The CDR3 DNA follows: TGCGCCAGCAGCCAAGTTTTTGGACCTTATAGCAATCAGCCCCAGCATTTT.

CDR3 sequence reads: CASRDRGDQPQHF. The CDR3, as DNA: TGTGCCAGCAGAGACAGGGGGGATCAGCCCCAGCATTTT. V is TRBV6-6 and J is TRBJ1-5; 9 bases are a match to TRBD1. This CDR3 has 13 amino acids. V was clipped by 6 bases and J by 5 bases; unmatched bases: 2. Germline V gene sequence: CDR1 MNHNY, CDR2 SVGAGI (reference sequence).

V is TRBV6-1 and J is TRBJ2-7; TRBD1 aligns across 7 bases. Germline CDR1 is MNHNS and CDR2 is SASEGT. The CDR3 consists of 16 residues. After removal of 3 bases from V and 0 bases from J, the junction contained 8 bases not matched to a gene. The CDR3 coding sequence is TGTGCCAGCAGTGAGCCGGGACAGCTCAACTCCTACGAGCAGTACTTC. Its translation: CASSEPGQLNSYEQYF.

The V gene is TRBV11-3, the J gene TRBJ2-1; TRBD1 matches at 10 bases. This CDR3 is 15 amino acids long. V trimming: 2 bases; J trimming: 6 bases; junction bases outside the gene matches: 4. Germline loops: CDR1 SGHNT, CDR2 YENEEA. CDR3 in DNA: TGTGCCAGCAGCTTACAAGGACAGGGGGGCAATGAGCAGTTCTTC. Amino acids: CASSLQGQGGNEQFF.

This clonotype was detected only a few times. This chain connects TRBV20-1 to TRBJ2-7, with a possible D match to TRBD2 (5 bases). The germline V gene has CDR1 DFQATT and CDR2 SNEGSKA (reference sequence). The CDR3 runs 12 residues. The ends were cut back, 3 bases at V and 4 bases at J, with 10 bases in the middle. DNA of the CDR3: TGCAGTGCTAGTCTCGGGGTTTACGAGCAGTACTTC. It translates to CSASLGVYEQYF.

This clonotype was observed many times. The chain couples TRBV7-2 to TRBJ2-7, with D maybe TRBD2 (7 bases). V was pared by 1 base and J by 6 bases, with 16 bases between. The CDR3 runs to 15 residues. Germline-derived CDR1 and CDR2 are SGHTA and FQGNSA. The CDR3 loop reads CASSLDRWGGSEQYF. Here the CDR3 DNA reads TGTGCCAGCAGCTTAGATAGGTGGGGGGGCTCCGAGCAGTACTTC.

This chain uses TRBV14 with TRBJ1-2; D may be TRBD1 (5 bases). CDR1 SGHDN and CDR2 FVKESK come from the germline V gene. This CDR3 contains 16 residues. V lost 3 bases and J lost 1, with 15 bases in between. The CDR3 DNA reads TGTGCCAGCAGCCACACCCCGGGACCGCTTAACTATGGCTACACCTTC. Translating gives CASSHTPGPLNYGYTF.

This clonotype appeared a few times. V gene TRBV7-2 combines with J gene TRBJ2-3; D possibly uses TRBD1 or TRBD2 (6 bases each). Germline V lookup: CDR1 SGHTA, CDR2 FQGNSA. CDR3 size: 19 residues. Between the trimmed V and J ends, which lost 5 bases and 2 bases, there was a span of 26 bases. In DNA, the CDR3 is TGTGCCAGCAGCCCCAAACTAGGGGGGCCGCCTCATCTCACAGATACGCAGTATTTT. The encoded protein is CASSPKLGGPPHLTDTQYF.

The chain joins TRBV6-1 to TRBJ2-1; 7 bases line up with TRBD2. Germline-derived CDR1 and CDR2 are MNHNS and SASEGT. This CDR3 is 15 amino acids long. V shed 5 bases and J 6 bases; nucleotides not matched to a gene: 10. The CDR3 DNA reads TGTGCCAGCAGTCCCGGACTAGGGGAGGGCAATGAGCAGTTCTTC. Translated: CASSPGLGEGNEQFF.

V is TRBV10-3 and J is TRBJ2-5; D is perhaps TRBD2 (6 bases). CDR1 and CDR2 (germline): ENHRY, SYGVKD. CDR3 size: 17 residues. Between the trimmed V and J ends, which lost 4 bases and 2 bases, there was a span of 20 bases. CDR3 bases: TGTGCCATCAGTGGGACTGCGGGGCAGGAACCTCAAGAGACCCAGTACTTC. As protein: CAISGTAGQEPQETQYF.

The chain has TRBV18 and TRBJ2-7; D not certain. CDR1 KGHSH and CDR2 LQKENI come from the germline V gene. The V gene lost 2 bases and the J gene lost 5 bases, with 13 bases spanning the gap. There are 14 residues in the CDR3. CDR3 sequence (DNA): TGTGCCAGCTCACCAGGGTTCGGTACCGACGAGCAGTACTTC. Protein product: CASSPGFGTDEQYF.

The CDR3 reads CASSSRGVPSNNEQFF. The CDR3 region has the DNA TGTGCCAGCAGCTCAAGGGGCGTCCCCTCTAACAATGAGCAGTTCTTC. The chain has TRBV7-2 and TRBJ2-1; D might be TRBD1 (5 bases). V lost 4 bases to trimming and J lost 5 bases, with 18 bases between them. CDR1 is SGHTA, CDR2 FQGNSA, per germline. The CDR3 loop spans 16 amino acids.

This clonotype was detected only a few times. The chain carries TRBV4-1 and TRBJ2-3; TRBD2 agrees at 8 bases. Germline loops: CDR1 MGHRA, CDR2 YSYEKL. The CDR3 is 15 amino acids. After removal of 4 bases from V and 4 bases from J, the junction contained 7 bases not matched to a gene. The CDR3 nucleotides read TGCGCCAGCAGCCCCCTCGGACTAGCCCCAGATACGCAGTATTTT. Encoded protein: CASSPLGLAPDTQYF.